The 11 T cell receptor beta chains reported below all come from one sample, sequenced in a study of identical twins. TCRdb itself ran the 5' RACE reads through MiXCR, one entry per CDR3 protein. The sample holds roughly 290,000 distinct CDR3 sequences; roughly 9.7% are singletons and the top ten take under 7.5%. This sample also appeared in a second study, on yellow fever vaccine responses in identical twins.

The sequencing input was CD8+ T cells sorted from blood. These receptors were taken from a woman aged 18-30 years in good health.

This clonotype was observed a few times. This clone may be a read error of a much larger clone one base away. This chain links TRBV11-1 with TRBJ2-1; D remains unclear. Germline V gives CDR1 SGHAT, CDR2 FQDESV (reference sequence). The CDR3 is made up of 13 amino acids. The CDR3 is CSSSTGFRSEQFF. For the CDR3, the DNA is TGTTCCAGCAGCACCGGATTTCGGAGTGAGCAGTTCTTC.

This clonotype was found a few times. The CDR3 nucleotides are TGTGCCAGCACTTCATTGGGGGACCAAGAGACCCAGTACTTC. Its translation is CASTSLGDQETQYF. The V and J genes are TRBV2 and TRBJ2-5; possibly TRBD1 or TRBD2 for D (5 bases each). Germline CDR1 SNHLY, CDR2 FYNNEI. Trimming removed 7 bases from V and 0 bases from J, with 12 bases in between. This CDR3 contains 14 residues.

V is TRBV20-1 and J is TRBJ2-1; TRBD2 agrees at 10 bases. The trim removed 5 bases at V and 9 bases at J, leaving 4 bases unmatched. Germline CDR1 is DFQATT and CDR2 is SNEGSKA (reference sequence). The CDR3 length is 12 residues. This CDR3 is CSAPGLAFEQFF. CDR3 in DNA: TGCAGTGCTCCGGGACTAGCGTTTGAGCAGTTCTTC.

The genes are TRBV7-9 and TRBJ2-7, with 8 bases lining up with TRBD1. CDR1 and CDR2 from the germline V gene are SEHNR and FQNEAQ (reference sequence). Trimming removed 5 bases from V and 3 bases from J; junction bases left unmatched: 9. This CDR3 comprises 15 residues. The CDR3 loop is CASSSPDRVFYEQYF. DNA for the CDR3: TGTGCCAGCAGCAGCCCGGACAGGGTCTTCTACGAGCAGTACTTC.

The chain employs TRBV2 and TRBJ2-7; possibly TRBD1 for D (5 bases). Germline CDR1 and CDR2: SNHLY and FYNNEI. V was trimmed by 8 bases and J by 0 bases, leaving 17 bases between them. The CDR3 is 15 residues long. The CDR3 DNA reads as TGTGCCAGCTGGTTTGGGGCTGTCGGCTCCTACGAGCAGTACTTC. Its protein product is CASWFGAVGSYEQYF.

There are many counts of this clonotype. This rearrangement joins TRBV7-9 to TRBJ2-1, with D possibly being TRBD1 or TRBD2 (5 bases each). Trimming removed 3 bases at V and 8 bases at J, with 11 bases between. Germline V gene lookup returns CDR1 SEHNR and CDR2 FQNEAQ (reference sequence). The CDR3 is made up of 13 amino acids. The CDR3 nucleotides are TGTGCCAGCAGCTTTTATAGGGACGATGAGCAGTTCTTC. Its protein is CASSFYRDDEQFF. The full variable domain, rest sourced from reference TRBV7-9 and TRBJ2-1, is DTGVSQNPRHKITKRGQNVTFRCDPISEHNRLYWYRQTLGQGPEFLTYFQNEAQLEKSRLLSDRFSAERPKGSFSTLEIQRTEQGDSAMYLCASSFYRDDEQFFGPGTRLTVL.

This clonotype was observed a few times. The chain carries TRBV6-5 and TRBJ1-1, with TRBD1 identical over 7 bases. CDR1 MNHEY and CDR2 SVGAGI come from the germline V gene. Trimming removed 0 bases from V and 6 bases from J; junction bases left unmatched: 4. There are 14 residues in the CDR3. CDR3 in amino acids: CASSYSNRGPEAFF. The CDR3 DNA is TGTGCCAGCAGTTACTCGAACAGGGGCCCTGAAGCTTTCTTT.

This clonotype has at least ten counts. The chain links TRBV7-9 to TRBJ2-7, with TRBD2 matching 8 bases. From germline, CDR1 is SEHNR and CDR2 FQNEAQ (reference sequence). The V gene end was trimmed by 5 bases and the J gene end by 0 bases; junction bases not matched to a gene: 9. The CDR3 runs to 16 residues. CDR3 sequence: CASSPPNSGDSYEQYF. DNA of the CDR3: TGTGCCAGCAGCCCCCCCAATAGCGGGGACTCCTACGAGCAGTACTTC.

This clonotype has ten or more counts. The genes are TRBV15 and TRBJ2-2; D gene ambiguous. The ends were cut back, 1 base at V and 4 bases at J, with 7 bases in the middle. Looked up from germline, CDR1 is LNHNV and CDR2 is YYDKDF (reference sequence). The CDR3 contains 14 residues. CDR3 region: CATSRGLSTGELFF. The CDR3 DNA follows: TGTGCCACCAGCAGAGGTCTATCCACCGGGGAGCTGTTTTTT. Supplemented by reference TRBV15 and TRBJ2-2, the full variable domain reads DAMVIQNPRYQVTQFGKPVTLSCSQTLNHNVMYWYQQKSSQAPKLLFHYYDKDFNNEADTPDNFQSRRPNTSFCFLDIRSPGLGDTAMYLCATSRGLSTGELFFGEGSRLTVL.

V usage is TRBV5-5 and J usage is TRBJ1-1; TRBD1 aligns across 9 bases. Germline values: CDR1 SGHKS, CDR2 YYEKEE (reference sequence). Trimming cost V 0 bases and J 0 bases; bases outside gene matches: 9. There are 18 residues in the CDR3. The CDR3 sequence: CASSLGPHRGRMNTEAFF. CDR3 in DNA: TGTGCCAGCAGCTTGGGGCCCCACAGGGGGCGGATGAACACTGAAGCTTTCTTT.

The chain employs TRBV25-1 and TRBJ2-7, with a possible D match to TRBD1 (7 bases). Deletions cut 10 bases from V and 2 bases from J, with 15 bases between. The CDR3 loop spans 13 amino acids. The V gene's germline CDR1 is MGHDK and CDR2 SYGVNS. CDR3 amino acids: CAIQGGTAYEQYF. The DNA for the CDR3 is TGTGCCATACAAGGGGGGACAGCCTACGAGCAGTACTTC.